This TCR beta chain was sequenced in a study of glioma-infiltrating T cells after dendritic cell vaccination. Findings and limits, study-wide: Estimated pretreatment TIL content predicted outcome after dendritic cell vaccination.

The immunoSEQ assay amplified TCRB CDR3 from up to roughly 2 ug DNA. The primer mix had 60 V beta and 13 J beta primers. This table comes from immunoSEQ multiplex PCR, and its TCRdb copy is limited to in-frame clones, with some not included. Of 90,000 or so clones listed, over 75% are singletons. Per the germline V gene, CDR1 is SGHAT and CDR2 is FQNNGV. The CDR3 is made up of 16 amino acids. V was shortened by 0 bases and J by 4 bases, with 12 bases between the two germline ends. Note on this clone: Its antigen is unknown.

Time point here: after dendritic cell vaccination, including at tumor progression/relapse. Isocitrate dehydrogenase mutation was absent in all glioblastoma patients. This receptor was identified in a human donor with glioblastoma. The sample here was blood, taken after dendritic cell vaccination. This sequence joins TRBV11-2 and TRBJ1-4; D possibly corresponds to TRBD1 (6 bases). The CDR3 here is CASSLESGRGNEKLFF. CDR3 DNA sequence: TGTGCCAGCAGCTTAGAGTCGGGCAGGGGTAATGAAAAACTGTTTTTT.